This passage covers 26 T cell receptor beta chains from one sample sequenced in a study of early T cells in non-severe SARS-CoV-2 infection. One entry per CDR3 protein results from TCRdb running MiXCR on the 5' RACE reads. The table has more than 90,000 distinct CDR3 sequences, approximately 10% seen once. Sequencing used whole blood. These receptors came from an adult who was a healthcare worker with PCR-confirmed SARS-CoV-2 infection or an uninfected control (not recorded which).

The sample holds a few counts of this clonotype. The chain carries TRBV4-1 and TRBJ1-4; D gene unclear. V shed 1 base and J shed 8 bases, with 11 bases lying between them. The V gene's germline CDR1 is MGHRA and CDR2 YSYEKL. The CDR3 has 14 amino acids. In DNA, the CDR3 is TGCGCCAGCAGCCAAGCCGGGGAGGAGGAAAAACTGTTTTTT. Its translation: CASSQAGEEEKLFF.

This clonotype was found a few times. J is TRBJ1-6 and V is TRBV19; the match to TRBD1 covers 8 bases. This CDR3 is built from 14 residues. The germline CDR1 and CDR2 sequences are LNHDA and SQIVND (reference sequence). V shed 6 bases and J 10 bases; nucleotides not matched to a gene: 8. The DNA for the CDR3 is TGTGCCAGTAGGACCCGGACAGGGACCTCACCCCTCCACTTT. Its protein product is CASRTRTGTSPLHF.

A few counts support this clonotype. CDR3: CSVMGGQETQYF. The CDR3 bases are TGCAGCGTTATGGGGGGACAAGAGACCCAGTACTTC. The V and J genes are TRBV29-1 and TRBJ2-5; D possibly corresponds to TRBD2 (6 bases). Trimming removed 5 bases from V and 2 bases from J, with 9 bases in between. Germline CDR1 reads SQVTM; CDR2 reads ANQGSEA. The CDR3 covers 12 residues.

The table lists this clonotype with a count of one. V gene TRBV5-1 combines with J gene TRBJ2-7, with D perhaps given as TRBD1 or TRBD2 (5 bases each). Germline V CDR1 and CDR2: SGHRS, YFSETQ. This CDR3 has 14 amino acids. The germline V and J ends were trimmed by 4 bases and 2 bases, with 13 bases remaining between them. The CDR3 spells CASSATGTTYEQYF. The CDR3 DNA reads TGCGCCAGCAGCGCCACCGGGACCACCTACGAGCAGTACTTC.

In its sample, this clonotype was seen many times. The rearrangement uses TRBV25-1 and TRBJ2-7; D might be TRBD1 (6 bases). The CDR3 is made up of 15 amino acids. The V gene lost 3 bases and the J gene lost 3 bases, with 15 bases spanning the gap. Looked up from germline, CDR1 is MGHDK and CDR2 is SYGVNS. The CDR3 sequence: CASSEYREMDYEQYF. CDR3 nucleotides: TGTGCCAGCAGTGAGTACAGGGAAATGGACTACGAGCAGTACTTC.

This clonotype was recorded a few times. The rearrangement uses TRBV11-3 and TRBJ2-1, with 13 nucleotides matching TRBD2. Germline trimming cut 2 bases from V and 7 bases from J; bases unmatched to any gene: 5. The CDR3 extends over 16 amino acids. Germline CDR1 is SGHNT and CDR2 is YENEEA. CDR3 sequence: CASSLTLAGGRNEQFF. The CDR3 nucleotides read TGTGCCAGCAGCTTAACACTAGCGGGGGGGAGGAATGAGCAGTTCTTC. Variable domain in full (rest from reference TRBV11-3 and TRBJ2-1): EAGVVQSPRYKIIEKKQPVAFWCNPISGHNTLYWYLQNLGQGPELLIRYENEEAVDDSQLPKDRFSAERLKGVDSTLKIQPAELGDSAVYLCASSLTLAGGRNEQFFGPGTRLTVL.

The rearrangement joins TRBV7-2 to TRBJ2-3; D not resolved. CDR1 is SGHTA, CDR2 FQGNSA, per germline. Trimming stripped 0 bases from V and 5 bases from J, with 6 bases between. This CDR3 comprises 13 residues. The CDR3 bases are TGTGCCAGCAGCTTAGCGCGGAGAGATACGCAGTATTTT. Translated: CASSLARRDTQYF.

The V call is TRBV5-1, the J call TRBJ2-7; D remains unclear. The CDR3 runs 11 residues. CDR1 SGHRS and CDR2 YFSETQ come from the germline V gene. The germline V and J ends were trimmed by 6 bases and 1 base, with 5 bases remaining between them. The CDR3 region has the DNA TGCGCCAGCACCAATTCCTACGAGCAGTACTTC. This sequence encodes CASTNSYEQYF.

This chain connects TRBV5-1 to TRBJ2-1; 9 bases agree with TRBD1. Trimming removed 4 bases from V and 2 bases from J; junction bases left unmatched: 4. This CDR3 spans 15 amino acids. Germline V gives CDR1 SGHRS, CDR2 YFSETQ. The CDR3: CASSRGQGTYNEQFF. The CDR3 nucleotides are TGCGCCAGCAGCCGGGGACAGGGTACCTACAATGAGCAGTTCTTC.

The gene calls are TRBV6-5 and TRBJ2-1; 9 bases are shared with TRBD2. Germline loops: CDR1 MNHEY, CDR2 SVGAGI. CDR3 length equals 16 residues. The junction had 13 bases not matched to a gene; V was cut back by 6 bases and J by 7 bases. Here the CDR3 reads CASSVRGSGSQNEQFF. The DNA for the CDR3 is TGTGCCAGCAGCGTCCGCGGTAGCGGGAGCCAAAATGAGCAGTTCTTC.

This clonotype was detected many times. The chain recombines TRBV7-9 with TRBJ2-1, with TRBD2 matching over 10 bases. This CDR3 has 16 amino acids. V was pared by 1 base and J by 12 bases, with 12 bases of the junction left unmatched. CDR1 and CDR2 (germline): SEHNR, FQNEAQ (reference sequence). CDR3 region: CASSLGLAGHTLGQFF. As DNA, the CDR3 is TGTGCCAGCAGCTTAGGACTAGCGGGCCATACACTCGGGCAGTTCTTC.

CDR3 sequence: CAWISPGTGEKLFF. The CDR3, as DNA: TGTGCCTGGATATCTCCCGGGACAGGAGAAAAACTGTTTTTT. The chain has TRBV30 and TRBJ1-4; 8 nucleotides agree with TRBD1. The CDR3 is 14 amino acids. Losses at the gene ends were 4 bases for V and 8 bases for J; bases not matched to a gene: 9. Germline CDR1 is GTSNPN and CDR2 is SVGIG (reference sequence).

Comment on this clonotype: Sequence at one end of the junction differs from germline and may be a read error. This sequence joins TRBV6-5 and TRBJ1-3; TRBD1 matches 7 bases. CDR1 is MNHEY, CDR2 SVGAGI, per germline. This CDR3 has 15 residues. The DNA for the CDR3 is TGTGCCAGCAGCCAGGACAGGTTCTCTCGAAACACCATATATTTT. Protein product: CASSQDRFSRNTIYF.

This clonotype was seen repeatedly, ten times or more. The chain is built from TRBV29-1 and TRBJ1-4, with D possibly matching TRBD1 (6 bases). V gave up 0 bases and J gave up 4 bases, with 6 bases separating them. This CDR3 contains 13 residues. From germline, CDR1 is SQVTM and CDR2 ANQGSEA. CDR3 DNA: TGCAGCGTTGAAGAGGACAGTAATGAAAAACTGTTTTTT. Amino acid sequence: CSVEEDSNEKLFF. Full variable domain (rest looked up from reference TRBV29-1 and TRBJ1-4): SAVISQKPSRDICQRGTSLTIQCQVDSQVTMMFWYRQQPGQSLTLIATANQGSEATYESGFVIDKFPISRPNLTFSTLTVSNMSPEDSSIYLCSVEEDSNEKLFFGSGTQLSVL.

The rearrangement joins TRBV7-6 to TRBJ2-1; TRBD1 aligns across 7 bases. The V segment lost 5 bases and the J segment 4 bases; nucleotides outside the gene matches: 17. The CDR3 totals 18 residues. The V gene's germline CDR1 is SGHVS and CDR2 FNYEAQ. This CDR3 reads CASSQKTQGTTLYNEQFF. The CDR3 bases are TGTGCCAGCAGCCAAAAAACACAGGGGACCACTCTTTACAATGAGCAGTTCTTC.

This chain joins TRBV20-1 and TRBJ1-1, with TRBD1 as a possible D gene (5 bases). The CDR3 is 15 residues long. In germline, CDR1 is DFQATT, CDR2 SNEGSKA (reference sequence). V lost 2 bases, J lost 0 bases, and 13 bases lay in between. CDR3 bases: TGCAGTGCTAGATTTGGGGGAGCCCTGAACACTGAAGCTTTCTTT. Translation: CSARFGGALNTEAFF.

In this sample, this clonotype turned up many times. The genes are TRBV20-1 and TRBJ1-1; 8 positions match TRBD1. With V trimmed by 2 bases and J by 3 bases, 8 bases remained unmatched. Germline lookup yields CDR1 DFQATT and CDR2 SNEGSKA (reference sequence). The CDR3 has 15 residues. CDR3 in amino acids: CSARPTGDRDTEAFF. In DNA, the CDR3 is TGCAGTGCTAGACCGACAGGGGATAGGGACACTGAAGCTTTCTTT.

This clonotype occurred many times. This chain links TRBV6-5 with TRBJ1-5; 9 bases agree with TRBD1. V gave up 5 bases and J gave up 4 bases; unmatched junction bases: 6. Germline lookup yields CDR1 MNHEY and CDR2 SVGAGI. This CDR3 region has 15 residues. CDR3: CASSAGTGRNQPQHF. The CDR3 bases are TGTGCCAGCAGTGCTGGGACAGGGCGGAATCAGCCCCAGCATTTT.

The chain joins TRBV20-1 to TRBJ1-2, with TRBD1 identical over 7 bases. Germline-derived CDR1 and CDR2 are DFQATT and SNEGSKA (reference sequence). V lost 3 bases, J lost 2 bases, and 6 bases stayed unmatched. This CDR3 region has 14 residues. Here the CDR3 DNA reads TGCAGTGCTAGTGTCATGACAGGGAACTATGGCTACACCTTC. It translates to CSASVMTGNYGYTF.

This chain joins TRBV5-1 and TRBJ1-2; D remains ambiguous. From germline, CDR1 is SGHRS and CDR2 YFSETQ. This CDR3 contains 13 residues. Deletions cut 4 bases from V and 2 bases from J, with 9 bases between. The CDR3 loop reads CASSPVSNYGYTF. For the CDR3, the DNA is TGCGCCAGCAGCCCCGTGTCGAACTATGGCTACACCTTC.

In this sample, this clonotype turned up many times. The chain employs TRBV10-1 and TRBJ2-5, with D unresolved. The V and J ends lost 5 bases and 3 bases respectively, with 10 bases between them. The CDR3 is 13 amino acids. Germline V gene lookup returns CDR1 WNHNN and CDR2 SYGVQD (reference sequence). CDR3 residues: CASSRTVEETQYF. As DNA, the CDR3 is TGCGCCAGCAGTCGAACAGTTGAAGAGACCCAGTACTTC.

This clonotype was detected only a few times. This chain connects TRBV6-5 to TRBJ1-2; 8 nucleotides align to TRBD1. This CDR3 is built from 17 residues. The germline V gene encodes CDR1 MNHEY and CDR2 SVGAGI. V lost 4 bases and J lost 0; bases outside the gene matches: 10. CDR3 protein: CASSSGQGGLANYGYTF. CDR3 nucleotide sequence: TGTGCCAGCAGTTCCGGACAGGGCGGGCTAGCTAACTATGGCTACACCTTC.

The V gene is TRBV28, the J gene TRBJ2-1; D possibly corresponds to TRBD1 (6 bases). Germline V gene lookup returns CDR1 MDHEN and CDR2 SYDVKM. The CDR3 spans 14 residues. Trimming took off 7 bases at V and 0 bases at J, with 10 bases between the two ends. The CDR3 nucleotides read TGTGCCAGCATAGACAGGAGCTCCTACAATGAGCAGTTCTTC. Protein: CASIDRSSYNEQFF.

The CDR3 protein is CASSTGTFQETQYF. The CDR3 DNA sequence: TGTGCCAGCAGCACCGGGACATTCCAAGAGACCCAGTACTTC. This chain joins TRBV7-8 and TRBJ2-5, with a possible D match to TRBD1 (6 bases). CDR1 is SGHVS and CDR2 is FQNEAQ in the germline V gene. This CDR3 is 14 amino acids long. Trimming pared 5 bases from V and 1 base from J, leaving 11 bases between.

The V call is TRBV30, the J call TRBJ1-2, with D uncertain. This CDR3 spans 14 amino acids. Trimming left V 3 bases short and J 2 bases short, with 13 bases between. Looked up from germline, CDR1 is GTSNPN and CDR2 is SVGIG (reference sequence). CDR3 region: CAWRGGPENYGYTF. The CDR3 region has the DNA TGTGCCTGGAGGGGAGGACCGGAGAACTATGGCTACACCTTC.

The gene calls are TRBV6-6 and TRBJ1-5; tentatively, D is TRBD1 (5 bases). This CDR3 contains 13 residues. CDR1 is MNHNY, CDR2 SVGAGI, per germline (reference sequence). V was shortened by 7 bases and J by 3 bases, with 10 bases between the two germline ends. CDR3 protein: CASKPGDNQPQHF. In nucleotides, the CDR3 is TGTGCCAGCAAGCCGGGGGACAATCAGCCCCAGCATTTT.